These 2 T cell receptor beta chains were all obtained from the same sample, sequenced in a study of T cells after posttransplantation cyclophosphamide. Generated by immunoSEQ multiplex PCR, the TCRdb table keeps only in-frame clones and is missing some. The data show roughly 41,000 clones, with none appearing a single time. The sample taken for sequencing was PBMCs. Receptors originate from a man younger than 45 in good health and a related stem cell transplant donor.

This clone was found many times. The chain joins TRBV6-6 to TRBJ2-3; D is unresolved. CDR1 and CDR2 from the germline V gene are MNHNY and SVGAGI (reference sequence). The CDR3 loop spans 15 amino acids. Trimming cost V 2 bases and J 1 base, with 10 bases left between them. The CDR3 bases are TGTGCCAGCAGTTACGCAAGCGACGGCACAGATACGCAGTATTTT. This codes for CASSYASDGTDTQYF.

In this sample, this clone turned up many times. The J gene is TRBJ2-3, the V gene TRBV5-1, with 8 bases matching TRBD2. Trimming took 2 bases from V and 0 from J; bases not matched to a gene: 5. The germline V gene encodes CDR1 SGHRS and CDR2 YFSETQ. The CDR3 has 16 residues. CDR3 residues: CASSFGLASSTDTQYF. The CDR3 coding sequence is TGCGCCAGCAGCTTTGGACTAGCTTCGAGCACAGATACGCAGTATTTT.